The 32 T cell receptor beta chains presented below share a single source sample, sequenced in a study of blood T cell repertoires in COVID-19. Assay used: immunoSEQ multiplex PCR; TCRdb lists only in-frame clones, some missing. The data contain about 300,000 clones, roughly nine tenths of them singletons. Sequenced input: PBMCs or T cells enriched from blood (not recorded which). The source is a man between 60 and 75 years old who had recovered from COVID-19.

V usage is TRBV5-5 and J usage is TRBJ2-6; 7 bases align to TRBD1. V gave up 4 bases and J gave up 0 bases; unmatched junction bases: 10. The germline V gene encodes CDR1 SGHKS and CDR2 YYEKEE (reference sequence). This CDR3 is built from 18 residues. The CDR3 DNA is TGTGCCAGCAGCCTTATGGGACAGTTGAGCTCTGGGGCCAACGTCCTGACTTTC. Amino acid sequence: CASSLMGQLSSGANVLTF.

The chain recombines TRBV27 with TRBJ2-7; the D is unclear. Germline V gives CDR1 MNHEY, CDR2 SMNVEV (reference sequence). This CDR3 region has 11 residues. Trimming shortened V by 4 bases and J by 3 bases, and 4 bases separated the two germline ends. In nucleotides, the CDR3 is TGTGCCAGCAGTTCCCGCTACGAGCAGTACTTC. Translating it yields CASSSRYEQYF.

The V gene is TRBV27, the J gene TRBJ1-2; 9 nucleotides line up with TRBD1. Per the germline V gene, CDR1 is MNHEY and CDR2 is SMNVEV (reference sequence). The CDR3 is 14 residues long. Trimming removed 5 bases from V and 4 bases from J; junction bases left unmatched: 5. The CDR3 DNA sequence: TGTGCCAGCAGTGCGACAGGGGGTAGCTATGGCTACACCTTC. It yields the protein CASSATGGSYGYTF.

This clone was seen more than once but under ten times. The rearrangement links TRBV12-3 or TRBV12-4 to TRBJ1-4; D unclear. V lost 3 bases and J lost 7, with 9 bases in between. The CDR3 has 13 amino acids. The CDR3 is CASSFEGLEKLFF. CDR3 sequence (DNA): TGTGCCAGCAGTTTCGAGGGTCTTGAAAAACTGTTTTTT.

As DNA, the CDR3 is TGTGCCAGCAGTTCACGGACGGGACTTCCCGTCCGGACCCAGTACTTC. Its translation: CASSSRTGLPVRTQYF. The chain employs TRBV28 and TRBJ2-5; D possibly corresponds to TRBD2 (6 bases). V lost 4 bases and J lost 7, with 22 bases in between. This CDR3 is 16 amino acids long. In germline, CDR1 is MDHEN, CDR2 SYDVKM.

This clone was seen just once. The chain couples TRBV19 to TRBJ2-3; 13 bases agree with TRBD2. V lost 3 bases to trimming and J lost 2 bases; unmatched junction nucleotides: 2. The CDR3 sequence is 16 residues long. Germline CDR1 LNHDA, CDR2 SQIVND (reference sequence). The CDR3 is CASSMGLAGYTDTQYF. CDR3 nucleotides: TGTGCCAGTAGTATGGGACTAGCGGGATACACAGATACGCAGTATTTT.

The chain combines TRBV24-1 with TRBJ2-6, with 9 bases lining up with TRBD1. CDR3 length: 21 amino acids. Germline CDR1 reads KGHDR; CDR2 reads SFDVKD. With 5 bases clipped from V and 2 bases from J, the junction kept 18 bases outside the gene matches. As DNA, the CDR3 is TGTGCCACCAGTGCGTTCCCGGGACAGGGCCAAGGTGGCCCTGGGGCCAACGTCCTGACTTTC. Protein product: CATSAFPGQGQGGPGANVLTF.

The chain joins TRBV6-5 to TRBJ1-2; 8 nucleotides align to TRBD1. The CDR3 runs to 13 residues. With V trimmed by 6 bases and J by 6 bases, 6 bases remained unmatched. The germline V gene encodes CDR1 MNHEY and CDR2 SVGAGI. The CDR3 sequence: CASRRTGTDGYTF. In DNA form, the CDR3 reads TGTGCCAGCAGAAGGACAGGGACCGATGGCTACACCTTC.

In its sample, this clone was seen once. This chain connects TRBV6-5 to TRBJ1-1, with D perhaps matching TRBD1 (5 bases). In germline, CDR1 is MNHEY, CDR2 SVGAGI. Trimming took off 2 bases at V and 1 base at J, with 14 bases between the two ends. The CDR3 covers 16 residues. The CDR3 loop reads CASSYVGGRRNTEAFF. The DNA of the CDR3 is TGTGCCAGCAGTTACGTGGGGGGACGTAGGAACACTGAAGCTTTCTTT.

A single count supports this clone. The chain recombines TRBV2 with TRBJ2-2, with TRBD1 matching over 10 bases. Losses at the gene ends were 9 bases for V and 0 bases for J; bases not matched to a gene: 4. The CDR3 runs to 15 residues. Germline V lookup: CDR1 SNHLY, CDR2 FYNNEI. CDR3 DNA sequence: TGTGCCAGTGCCGGGACAGGGGCGAACACCGGGGAGCTGTTTTTT. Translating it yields CASAGTGANTGELFF.

The CDR3 here is CSARVLNEQFF. CDR3 bases: TGCAGTGCTAGAGTTCTCAATGAGCAGTTCTTC. This chain joins TRBV20-1 and TRBJ2-1; D is ambiguous. CDR3 length: 11 amino acids. V was shortened by 1 base and J by 6 bases, with 4 bases between the two germline ends. Germline V gene sequence: CDR1 DFQATT, CDR2 SNEGSKA (reference sequence).

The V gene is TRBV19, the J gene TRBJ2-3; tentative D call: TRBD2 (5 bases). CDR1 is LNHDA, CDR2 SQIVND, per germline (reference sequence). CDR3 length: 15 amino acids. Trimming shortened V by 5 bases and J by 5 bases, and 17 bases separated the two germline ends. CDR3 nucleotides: TGTGCCAGTAGTCCCCGAGGGTCTGATGGAGATACGCAGTATTTT. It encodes CASSPRGSDGDTQYF. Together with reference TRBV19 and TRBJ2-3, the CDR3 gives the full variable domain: DGGITQSPKYLFRKEGQNVTLSCEQNLNHDAMYWYRQDPGQGLRLIYYSQIVNDFQKGDIAEGYSVSREKKESFPLTVTSAQKNPTAFYLCASSPRGSDGDTQYFGPGTRLTVL.

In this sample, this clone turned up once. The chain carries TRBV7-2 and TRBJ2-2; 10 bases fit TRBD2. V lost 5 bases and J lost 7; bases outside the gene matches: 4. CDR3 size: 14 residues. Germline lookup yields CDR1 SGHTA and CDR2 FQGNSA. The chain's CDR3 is CASSGSGRVGELFF. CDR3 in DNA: TGTGCCAGCAGCGGGAGCGGGAGGGTCGGGGAGCTGTTTTTT.

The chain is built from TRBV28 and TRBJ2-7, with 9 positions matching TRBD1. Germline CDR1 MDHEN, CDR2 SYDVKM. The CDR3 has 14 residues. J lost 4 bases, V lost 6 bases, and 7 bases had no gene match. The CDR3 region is CASSHTGGDYEQYF. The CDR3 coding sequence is TGTGCCAGCAGCCATACAGGGGGCGATTACGAGCAGTACTTC.

CDR3 bases: TGTGCCAGCAGCCGCAACGGCGCGAGGCGTTCACCCGCGAACACCGGGGAGCTGTTTTTT. This codes for CASSRNGARRSPANTGELFF. The V call is TRBV3-1 (or the pseudogene TRBV3-2), the J call TRBJ2-2; no definite D call. Germline loops: CDR1 LGHDT, CDR2 YNNKEL (reference sequence). V lost 4 bases and J 0 bases, leaving 24 bases between the germline ends. The CDR3 is made up of 20 amino acids.

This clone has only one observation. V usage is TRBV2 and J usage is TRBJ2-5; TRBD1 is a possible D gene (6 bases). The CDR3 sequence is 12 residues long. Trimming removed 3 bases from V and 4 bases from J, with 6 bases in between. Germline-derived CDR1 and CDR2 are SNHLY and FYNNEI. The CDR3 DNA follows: TGTGCCAGCAGTGACAGGGGAGAGACCCAGTACTTC. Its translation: CASSDRGETQYF. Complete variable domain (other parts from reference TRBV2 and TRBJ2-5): EPEVTQTPSHQVTQMGQEVILRCVPISNHLYFYWYRQILGQKVEFLVSFYNNEISEKSEIFDDQFSVERPDGSNFTLKIRSTKLEDSAMYFCASSDRGETQYFGPGTRLLVL.

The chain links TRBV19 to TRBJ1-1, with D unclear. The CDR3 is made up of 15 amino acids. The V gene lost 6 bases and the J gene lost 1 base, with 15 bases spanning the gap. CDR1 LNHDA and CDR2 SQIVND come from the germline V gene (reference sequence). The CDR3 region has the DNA TGTGCCAGTAGGGAGCGAGGTCCCTCGAACACTGAAGCTTTCTTT. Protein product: CASRERGPSNTEAFF.

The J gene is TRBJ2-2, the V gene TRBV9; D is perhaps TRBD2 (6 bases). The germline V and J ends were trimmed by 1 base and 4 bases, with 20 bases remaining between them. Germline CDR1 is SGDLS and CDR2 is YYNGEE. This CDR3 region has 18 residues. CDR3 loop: CASSVLASAGRGTGELFF. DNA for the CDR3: TGTGCCAGCAGCGTACTGGCGTCGGCGGGGCGGGGCACCGGGGAGCTGTTTTTT.

The CDR3 coding sequence is TGTGCCAGCAGCTTAGAGAAGGACTCGAGCAATGAGCAGTTCTTC. Translated, it gives CASSLEKDSSNEQFF. The rearrangement uses TRBV7-9 and TRBJ2-1; perhaps TRBD2 as D (5 bases). Germline CDR1 SEHNR, CDR2 FQNEAQ (reference sequence). The CDR3 is 15 amino acids. V lost 1 base and J lost 6, with 13 bases in between. The entire variable domain, with the rest obtained from reference TRBV7-9 and TRBJ2-1, is as follows: DTGVSQNPRHKITKRGQNVTFRCDPISEHNRLYWYRQTLGQGPEFLTYFQNEAQLEKSRLLSDRFSAERPKGSFSTLEIQRTEQGDSAMYLCASSLEKDSSNEQFFGPGTRLTVL.

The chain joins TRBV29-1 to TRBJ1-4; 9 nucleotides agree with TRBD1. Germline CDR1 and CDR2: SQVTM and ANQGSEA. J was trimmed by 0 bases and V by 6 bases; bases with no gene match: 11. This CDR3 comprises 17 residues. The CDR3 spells CSVFTTGQGSTNEKLFF. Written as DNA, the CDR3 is TGCAGCGTATTCACCACGGGACAGGGCTCAACTAATGAAAAACTGTTTTTT.

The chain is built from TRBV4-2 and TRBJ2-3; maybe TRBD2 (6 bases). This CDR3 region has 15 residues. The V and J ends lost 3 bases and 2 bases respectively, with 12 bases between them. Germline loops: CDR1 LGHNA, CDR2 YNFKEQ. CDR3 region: CASSHYIAVTDTQYF. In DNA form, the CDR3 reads TGTGCCAGCAGCCACTACATAGCGGTCACAGATACGCAGTATTTT.

CDR3 protein: CASSPPQGGLYNEQFF. In DNA form, the CDR3 reads TGTGCCAGCTCACCACCGCAGGGGGGACTTTACAATGAGCAGTTCTTC. The V and J genes are TRBV18 and TRBJ2-1; perhaps TRBD1 as D (7 bases). V lost 0 bases, J lost 4 bases, and 13 bases lay in between. Germline V gives CDR1 KGHSH, CDR2 LQKENI. The CDR3 contains 16 residues.

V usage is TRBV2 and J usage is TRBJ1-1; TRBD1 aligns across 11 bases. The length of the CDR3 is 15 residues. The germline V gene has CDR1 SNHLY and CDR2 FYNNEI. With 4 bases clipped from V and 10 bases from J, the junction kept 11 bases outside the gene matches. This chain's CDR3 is CASSGSGTGGWIAFF. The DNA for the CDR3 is TGTGCCAGCAGTGGGTCCGGGACAGGGGGATGGATAGCTTTCTTT.

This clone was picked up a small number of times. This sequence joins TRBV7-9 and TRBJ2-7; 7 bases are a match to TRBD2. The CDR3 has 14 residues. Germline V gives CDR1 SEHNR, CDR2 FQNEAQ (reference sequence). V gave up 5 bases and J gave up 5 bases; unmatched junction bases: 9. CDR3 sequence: CASSAPGLGDEQYF. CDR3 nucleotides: TGTGCCAGCAGCGCCCCCGGACTAGGAGACGAGCAGTACTTC.

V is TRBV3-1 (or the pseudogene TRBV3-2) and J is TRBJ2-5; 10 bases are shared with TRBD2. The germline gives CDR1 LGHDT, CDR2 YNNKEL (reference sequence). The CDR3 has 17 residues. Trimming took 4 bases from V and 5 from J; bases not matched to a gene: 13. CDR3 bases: TGTGCCAGCAGCCCCCGAGGAGGTAGCGGGAGGTGGGAGACCCAGTACTTC. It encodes CASSPRGGSGRWETQYF.

The CDR3: CATHGGTRNSPLHF. CDR3 DNA: TGTGCCACGCACGGGGGGACTCGGAATTCACCCCTCCACTTT. This chain joins TRBV6-5 and TRBJ1-6; D may be TRBD1 (5 bases). V lost 10 bases to trimming and J lost 7 bases, with 17 bases between them. The CDR3 loop spans 14 amino acids. The germline CDR1 and CDR2 sequences are MNHEY and SVGAGI.

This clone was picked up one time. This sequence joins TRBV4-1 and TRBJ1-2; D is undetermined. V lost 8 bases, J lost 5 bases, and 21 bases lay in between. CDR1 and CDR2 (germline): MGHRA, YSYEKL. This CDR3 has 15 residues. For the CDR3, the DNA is TGCGCCAGCGGCCCGGGGTCCGCCGGATTTTATGGCTACACCTTC. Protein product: CASGPGSAGFYGYTF.

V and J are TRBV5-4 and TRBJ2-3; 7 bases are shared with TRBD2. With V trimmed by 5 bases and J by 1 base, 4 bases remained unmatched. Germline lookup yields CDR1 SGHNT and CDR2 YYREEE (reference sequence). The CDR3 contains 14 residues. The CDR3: CASRRSGGTDTQYF. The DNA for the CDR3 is TGTGCCAGCAGGAGGAGCGGGGGCACAGATACGCAGTATTTT.

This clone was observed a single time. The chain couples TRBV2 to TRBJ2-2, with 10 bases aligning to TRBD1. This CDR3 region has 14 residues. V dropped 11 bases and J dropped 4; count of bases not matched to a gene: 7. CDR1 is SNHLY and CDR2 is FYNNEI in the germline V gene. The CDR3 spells CAGRQGAGTGELFF. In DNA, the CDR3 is TGTGCCGGCCGACAGGGGGCAGGCACCGGGGAGCTGTTTTTT.

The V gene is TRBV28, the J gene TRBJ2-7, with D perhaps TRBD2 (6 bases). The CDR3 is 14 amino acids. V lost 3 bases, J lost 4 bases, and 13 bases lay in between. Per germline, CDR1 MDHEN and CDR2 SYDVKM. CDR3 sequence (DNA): TGTGCCAGCAGTTTCGGGGACTGGGATTACGAGCAGTACTTC. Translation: CASSFGDWDYEQYF.

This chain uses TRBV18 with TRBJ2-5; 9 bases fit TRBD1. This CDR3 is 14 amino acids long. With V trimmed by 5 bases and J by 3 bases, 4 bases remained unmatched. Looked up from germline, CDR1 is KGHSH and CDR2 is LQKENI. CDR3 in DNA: TGTGCCAGCTCATCAGGACAGGGGAAAGAGACCCAGTACTTC. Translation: CASSSGQGKETQYF.

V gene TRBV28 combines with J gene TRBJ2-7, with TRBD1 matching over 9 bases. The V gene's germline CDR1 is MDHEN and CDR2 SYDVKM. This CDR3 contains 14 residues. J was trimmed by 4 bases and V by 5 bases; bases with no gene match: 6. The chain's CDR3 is CASSQSGTGYEQYF. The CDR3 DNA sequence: TGTGCCAGCAGTCAGTCGGGGACAGGGTACGAGCAGTACTTC.